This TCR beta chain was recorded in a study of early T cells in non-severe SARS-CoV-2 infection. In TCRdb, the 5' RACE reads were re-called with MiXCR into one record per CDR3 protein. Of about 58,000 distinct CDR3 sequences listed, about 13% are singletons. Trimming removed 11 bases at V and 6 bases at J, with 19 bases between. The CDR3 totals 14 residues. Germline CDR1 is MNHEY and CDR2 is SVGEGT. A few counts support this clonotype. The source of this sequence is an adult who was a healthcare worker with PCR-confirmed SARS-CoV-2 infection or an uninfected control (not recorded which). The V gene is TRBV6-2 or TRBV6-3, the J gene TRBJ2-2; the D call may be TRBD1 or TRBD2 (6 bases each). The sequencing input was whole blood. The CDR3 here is CAGRTERVAGELFF. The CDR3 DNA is TGTGCCGGGAGGACAGAGCGGGTCGCCGGGGAGCTGTTTTTT.